This TCR beta chain was recorded in a study of cytomegalovirus exposure and HLA in healthy donors. Broader study findings: A later analysis by the authors found several of the most significant clusters apparently linked to common viral pathogens.

There are a few counts of this clone. Its antigen is still unknown. The PCR contained 60 Vbeta and 13 Jbeta primers. Using immunoSEQ multiplex PCR, the repertoire was profiled, and TCRdb retains in-frame clones only, with some absent. The table has some 100,000 clones, approximately 77% seen once. Germline loops: CDR1 LGHNA, CDR2 YSLEER. This CDR3 region has 12 residues. V was clipped by 2 bases and J by 7 bases, with 8 bases between them. The sequencing input was PBMCs. The sequence came from a male donor in good health and CMV-seropositive. The chain links TRBV4-3 to TRBJ1-1; no clear D. The CDR3 coding sequence is TGCGCCAGCAGCCAACCAGCGGGTGAAGCTTTCTTT. Translation gives CASSQPAGEAFF.